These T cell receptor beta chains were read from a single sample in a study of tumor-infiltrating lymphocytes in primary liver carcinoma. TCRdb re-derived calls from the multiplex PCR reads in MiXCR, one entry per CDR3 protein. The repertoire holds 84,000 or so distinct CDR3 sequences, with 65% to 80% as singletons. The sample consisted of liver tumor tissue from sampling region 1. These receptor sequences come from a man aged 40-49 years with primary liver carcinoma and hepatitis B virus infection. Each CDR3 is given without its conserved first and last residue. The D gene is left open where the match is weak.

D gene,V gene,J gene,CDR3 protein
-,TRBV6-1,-,ASRRTGDTQH
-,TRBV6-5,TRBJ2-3,ARRSFGQASTQY
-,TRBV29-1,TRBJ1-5,SARDNFNQPQH
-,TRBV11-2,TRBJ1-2,ANSAQGGGGYGYT
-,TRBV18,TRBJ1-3,ASSPPLTAGNTIY
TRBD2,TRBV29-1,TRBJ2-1,CGERDGSYNEQF
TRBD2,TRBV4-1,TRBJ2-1,ASSQGLAESSYNEQF
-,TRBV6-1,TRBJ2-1,VSREKAGGTNEQF
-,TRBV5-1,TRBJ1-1,ASNLEPGLGITEAF
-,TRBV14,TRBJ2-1,PSSQDGSFYTEQF
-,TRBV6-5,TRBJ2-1,ASSSGGLVGYNEHF
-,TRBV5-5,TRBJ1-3,ASSFDIGTRYSSTIY
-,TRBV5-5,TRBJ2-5,ASSLSQKETQY
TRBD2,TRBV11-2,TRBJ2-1,ANSAAGNRNEQL
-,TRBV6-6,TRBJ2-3,ASSYEGDTQY
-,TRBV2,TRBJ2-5,ASTPGETQN
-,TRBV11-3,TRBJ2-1,ASSLAVSYNEQF
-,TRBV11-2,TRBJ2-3,ASSPLADDTQY
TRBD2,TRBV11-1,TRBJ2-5,ASTLTGLAGETQY
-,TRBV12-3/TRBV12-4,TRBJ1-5,ASSATVSNQPQH